Each of the 10 T cell receptor beta chains below was sequenced from the same sample in a study of blood T cell repertoires in COVID-19. Measured with immunoSEQ multiplex PCR; TCRdb has only the in-frame clones, and not every one. The sample lists around 300,000 clones; 75% to 90% were seen once. The sample was PBMCs or T cells enriched from blood (not recorded which). The receptors were gathered from a woman aged 18-29 years who had recovered from COVID-19.

About this clone itself: Its ends do not fully match the called genes, so a read error is possible. J is TRBJ2-5 and V is TRBV7-7; 7 bases agree with TRBD2. CDR1 is SSHAT, CDR2 FNYEAQ, per germline (reference sequence). The CDR3 spans 14 residues. The CDR3 reads CASSLSGVGETQYF. CDR3 DNA: TGTGCTAGCAGCTTAAGCGGGGTGGGTGAGACCCAGTACTTC.

The chain employs TRBV18 and TRBJ1-1; no clear D. This CDR3 has 11 residues. CDR1 and CDR2 from the germline V gene are KGHSH and LQKENI. With 4 bases removed from V and 5 bases from J, the gap between germline ends came to 5 bases. CDR3 coding DNA: TGTGCCAGCTCACTTACAACTGAAGCTTTCTTT. It is translated as CASSLTTEAFF.

The CDR3 spells CASSKGTATRGTGELFF. CDR3 in DNA: TGTGCCAGCAGCAAAGGAACGGCAACCCGAGGCACCGGGGAGCTGTTTTTT. The V call is TRBV21-1, the J call TRBJ2-2; the table's D call, TRBD2, was not checked against the DNA. TRBV21-1 represents a pseudogene. CDR3 length: 17 amino acids.

This chain joins TRBV7-8 and TRBJ1-6; D call uncertain. Trimming took 4 bases from V and 2 from J, leaving 9 bases between them. The CDR3 has 15 residues. Germline CDR1 SGHVS, CDR2 FQNEAQ. The CDR3 reads CASSSQDPYNSPLHF. In DNA, the CDR3 is TGTGCCAGCAGCTCCCAGGATCCCTATAATTCACCCCTCCACTTT.

V and J are TRBV3-1 (or the pseudogene TRBV3-2) and TRBJ2-1, with 8 positions matching TRBD1. Germline V gives CDR1 LGHDT, CDR2 YNNKEL (reference sequence). This CDR3 spans 14 amino acids. The J segment lost 8 bases and the V segment lost 4 bases, leaving 7 bases of the junction unmatched. CDR3 nucleotides: TGTGCCAGCAGCCTCCAGGGGGCAGGGGATGAGCAGTTCTTC. Translating it yields CASSLQGAGDEQFF.

The chain combines TRBV11-2 with TRBJ1-1, with 8 bases lining up with TRBD1. Losses at the gene ends were 5 bases for V and 4 bases for J; bases not matched to a gene: 12. Germline CDR1 is SGHAT and CDR2 is FQNNGV. CDR3 size: 16 residues. CDR3 residues: CASSPLGQGGGTEAFF. The CDR3 region has the DNA TGTGCCAGCAGCCCCCTAGGACAGGGAGGGGGCACTGAAGCTTTCTTT.

The chain has TRBV5-5 and TRBJ2-3; a possible D gene is TRBD2 (7 bases). Germline V CDR1 and CDR2: SGHKS, YYEKEE (reference sequence). Trimming shortened V by 4 bases and J by 0 bases, and 15 bases separated the two germline ends. This CDR3 comprises 16 residues. Written as DNA, the CDR3 is TGTGCCAGCAGCCCCCTTGCGGGGGCGAGCACAGATACGCAGTATTTT. This encodes CASSPLAGASTDTQYF. Full variable domain (missing parts from reference TRBV5-5 and TRBJ2-3): DAGVTQSPTHLIKTRGQQVTLRCSPISGHKSVSWYQQVLGQGPQFIFQYYEKEERGRGNFPDRFSARQFPNYSSELNVNALLLGDSALYLCASSPLAGASTDTQYFGPGTRLTVL.

The chain joins TRBV10-3 to TRBJ2-2; D is perhaps TRBD1 (5 bases). V shed 6 bases and J shed 1 base, with 12 bases lying between them. Looked up from germline, CDR1 is ENHRY and CDR2 is SYGVKD. The CDR3 covers 15 residues. The CDR3 region has the DNA TGTGCCATCAGACGACAGAGCCTGAACACCGGGGAGCTGTTTTTT. Translated: CAIRRQSLNTGELFF.

This chain links TRBV2 with TRBJ1-4; weak D call: TRBD1 (5 bases). The CDR3 length is 15 residues. Trimming took off 2 bases at V and 7 bases at J, with 14 bases between the two ends. Germline values: CDR1 SNHLY, CDR2 FYNNEI. In DNA, the CDR3 is TGTGCCAGCAGTGAATGGGGCGGTTGGGGTGAAAAACTGTTTTTT. Its translation: CASSEWGGWGEKLFF.

The chain is built from TRBV12-5 and TRBJ1-1; no definite D call. V was cut by 7 bases and J by 1 base, with 7 bases left in between. This CDR3 region has 12 residues. The germline V gene encodes CDR1 LGHNT and CDR2 FRNRAP. The CDR3 protein is CASDEGNTEAFF. The CDR3 nucleotides are TGTGCTAGTGATGAGGGGAACACTGAAGCTTTCTTT.